These 15 T cell receptor beta chains were all obtained from the same sample, sequenced in a study of blood T cell repertoires in COVID-19. Assay: immunoSEQ multiplex PCR; the TCRdb copy retains only in-frame clones and omits some. This table holds more than 60,000 clones, 65% to 85% found once. The sequencing input was peripheral blood. These receptors all stem from a human donor in a cohort sampled during active COVID-19.

The rearrangement links TRBV3-1 (or the pseudogene TRBV3-2) to TRBJ2-7, with 7 nucleotides matching TRBD1. The germline V gene has CDR1 LGHDT and CDR2 YNNKEL (reference sequence). The CDR3 loop spans 14 amino acids. Trimming removed 1 base from V and 7 bases from J; junction bases left unmatched: 7. The DNA of the CDR3 is TGTGCCAGCAGCCAAGCTAACAGGGGAGAAGAGCAGTACTTC. Protein: CASSQANRGEEQYF.

With regard to this clone: One end of the junction does not line up with germline, which may come from a read error. The V and J genes are TRBV7-9 and TRBJ2-4; D is ambiguous. Germline lookup yields CDR1 SEHNR and CDR2 FQNEAQ (reference sequence). CDR3 length: 13 residues. CDR3 coding DNA: TGTGCCAGCAGCTTAAACGCCGCCCCCACGTCGGACTTC. As protein: CASSLNAAPTSDF. The full variable domain, completed using reference TRBV7-9 and TRBJ2-4, is DTGVSQNPRHKITKRGQNVTFRCDPISEHNRLYWYRQTLGQGPEFLTYFQNEAQLEKSRLLSDRFSAERPKGSFSTLEIQRTEQGDSAMYLCASSLNAAPTSDFGAGTRLSVL.

V usage is TRBV5-4 and J usage is TRBJ2-1; D ambiguous. CDR3 length equals 13 residues. Germline V gives CDR1 SGHNT, CDR2 YYREEE (reference sequence). Trimming took 1 base from V and 5 from J, leaving 7 bases between them. DNA for the CDR3: TGTGCCAGCAGCTTGTTCCCTAACAATGAGCAGTTCTTC. Protein: CASSLFPNNEQFF.

This clone was detected many times. The gene calls are TRBV20-1 and TRBJ2-2, with 9 bases fitting TRBD1. Germline V gene sequence: CDR1 DFQATT, CDR2 SNEGSKA (reference sequence). After removal of 3 bases from V and 4 bases from J, the junction contained 6 bases not matched to a gene. CDR3 length: 15 residues. CDR3: CSASQGQGVTGELFF. The CDR3 DNA is TGCAGTGCTAGTCAGGGACAGGGAGTCACCGGGGAGCTGTTTTTT.

This sequence joins TRBV7-6 and TRBJ1-5; tentative D call: TRBD1 (5 bases). Germline loops: CDR1 SGHVS, CDR2 FNYEAQ. V was clipped by 5 bases and J by 4 bases, with 9 bases between them. There are 13 residues in the CDR3. The chain's CDR3 is CASSRQTNQPQHF. The CDR3 nucleotides read TGTGCCAGCAGCCGACAGACGAATCAGCCCCAGCATTTT.

The chain carries TRBV4-2 and TRBJ2-7, with D perhaps TRBD1 (6 bases). This CDR3 spans 19 amino acids. V dropped 1 base and J dropped 2 bases, with 24 bases sitting between them. CDR1 LGHNA and CDR2 YNFKEQ come from the germline V gene. The CDR3 DNA reads TGTGCCAGCAGCCAAGCTGGCCCGGGGACACCCTATCGGACCTACGAGCAGTACTTC. It is translated as CASSQAGPGTPYRTYEQYF.

The genes are TRBV7-2 and TRBJ1-6; D call uncertain. The CDR3 runs to 13 residues. Germline CDR1 reads SGHTA; CDR2 reads FQGNSA. V was shortened by 4 bases and J by 7 bases, with 8 bases between the two germline ends. CDR3 DNA sequence: TGTGCCAGCAGCTCCCAGGCAAATTCACCCCTCCACTTT. Protein: CASSSQANSPLHF.

The chain combines TRBV11-3 with TRBJ1-1; TRBD1 agrees at 10 bases. This CDR3 has 20 residues. With V trimmed by 2 bases and J by 3 bases, 18 bases remained unmatched. The germline CDR1 and CDR2 sequences are SGHNT and YENEEA. The CDR3 bases are TGTGCCAGCAGCTTATTTATCGGGACAGGGGCCATCGGGGTGGACACTGAAGCTTTCTTT. It yields the protein CASSLFIGTGAIGVDTEAFF.

The chain couples TRBV27 to TRBJ2-5; weak D call: TRBD1 (5 bases). The V end was cut by 3 bases, the J end by 1 base, with 9 bases between. Germline lookup yields CDR1 MNHEY and CDR2 SMNVEV (reference sequence). CDR3 length equals 14 residues. CDR3 nucleotide sequence: TGTGCCAGCAGTTTCAGGGCCAGCCAAGAGACCCAGTACTTC. The encoded protein is CASSFRASQETQYF.

This clone was found a few times. This chain uses TRBV28 with TRBJ1-2; weak D call: TRBD1 (6 bases). This CDR3 contains 14 residues. V was shortened by 5 bases and J by 8 bases, with 18 bases between the two germline ends. Germline V lookup: CDR1 MDHEN, CDR2 SYDVKM. This CDR3 reads CASSRTQGSGGYTF. CDR3 nucleotide sequence: TGTGCCAGCAGTAGGACACAGGGTTCTGGAGGCTACACCTTC.

J is TRBJ1-1 and V is TRBV24-1, with a tentative D call TRBD1 (5 bases). CDR1 and CDR2 (germline): KGHDR, SFDVKD. V was pared by 8 bases and J by 4 bases, with 16 bases between. The CDR3 covers 14 residues. The CDR3 DNA is TGTGCCACCAAGGAAGGGGCGCGGGGCACTGAAGCTTTCTTT. It yields the protein CATKEGARGTEAFF.

The gene calls are TRBV7-2 and TRBJ1-1; D may be TRBD1 (6 bases). Germline V gene sequence: CDR1 SGHTA, CDR2 FQGNSA. The CDR3 totals 14 residues. Trimming removed 3 bases at V and 5 bases at J, with 13 bases between. The CDR3 region is CASSFQGRRTEAFF. In DNA form, the CDR3 reads TGTGCCAGCAGCTTCCAGGGGAGAAGGACTGAAGCTTTCTTT.

The chain couples TRBV29-1 to TRBJ1-5, with a possible D match to TRBD1 (6 bases). Germline assignment: CDR1 SQVTM and CDR2 ANQGSEA. Trimming stripped 4 bases from V and 2 bases from J, with 9 bases between. The CDR3 loop spans 13 amino acids. In DNA, the CDR3 is TGCAGCGTTGCAGGGGATGGCAATCAGCCCCAGCATTTT. This gives the protein CSVAGDGNQPQHF.

The V call is TRBV30, the J call TRBJ1-1, with TRBD1 matching over 8 bases. With 3 bases clipped from V and 5 bases from J, the junction kept 5 bases outside the gene matches. This CDR3 has 13 amino acids. Germline CDR1 reads GTSNPN; CDR2 reads SVGIG (reference sequence). CDR3 in amino acids: CAWSTGGVTEAFF. DNA for the CDR3: TGTGCCTGGAGCACAGGGGGTGTGACTGAAGCTTTCTTT.

This clone has ten or more counts. V gene TRBV3-1 (or the pseudogene TRBV3-2) combines with J gene TRBJ1-2; D is possibly TRBD1 (5 bases). The V gene's germline CDR1 is LGHDT and CDR2 YNNKEL (reference sequence). The V and J ends lost 3 bases and 6 bases respectively, with 11 bases between them. The CDR3 totals 13 residues. CDR3 in amino acids: CASSHHGGDGYTF. CDR3 DNA: TGTGCCAGCAGCCATCATGGAGGGGATGGCTACACCTTC.